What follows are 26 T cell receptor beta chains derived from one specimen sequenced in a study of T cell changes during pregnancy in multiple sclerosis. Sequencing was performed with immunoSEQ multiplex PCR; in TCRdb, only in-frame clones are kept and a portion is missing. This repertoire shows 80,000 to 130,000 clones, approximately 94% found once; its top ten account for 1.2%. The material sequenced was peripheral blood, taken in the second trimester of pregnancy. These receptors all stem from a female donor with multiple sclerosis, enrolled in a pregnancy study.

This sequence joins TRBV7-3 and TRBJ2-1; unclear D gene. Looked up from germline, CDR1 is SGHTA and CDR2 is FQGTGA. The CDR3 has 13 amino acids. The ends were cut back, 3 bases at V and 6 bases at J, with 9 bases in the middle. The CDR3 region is CASSFGGVNEQFF. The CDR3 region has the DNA TGTGCCAGCAGCTTCGGCGGCGTCAATGAGCAGTTCTTC. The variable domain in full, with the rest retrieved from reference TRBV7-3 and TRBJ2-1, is GAGVSQTPSNKVTEKGKYVELRCDPISGHTALYWYRQSLGQGPEFLIYFQGTGAADDSGLPNDRFFAVRPEGSVSTLKIQRTERGDSAVYLCASSFGGVNEQFFGPGTRLTVL.

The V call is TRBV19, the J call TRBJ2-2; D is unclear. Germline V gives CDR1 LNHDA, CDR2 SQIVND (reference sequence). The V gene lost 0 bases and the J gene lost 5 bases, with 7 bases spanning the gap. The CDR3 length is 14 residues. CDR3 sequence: CASSIDLGTGELFF. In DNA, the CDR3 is TGTGCCAGTAGTATAGATCTAGGAACCGGGGAGCTGTTTTTT.

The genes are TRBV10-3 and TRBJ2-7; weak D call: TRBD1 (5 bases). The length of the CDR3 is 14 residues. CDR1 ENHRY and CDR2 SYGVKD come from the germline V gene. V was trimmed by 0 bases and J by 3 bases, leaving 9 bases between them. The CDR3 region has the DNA TGTGCCATCAGTGAGTCGCCAGGGCTCTACGAGCAGTACTTC. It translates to CAISESPGLYEQYF.

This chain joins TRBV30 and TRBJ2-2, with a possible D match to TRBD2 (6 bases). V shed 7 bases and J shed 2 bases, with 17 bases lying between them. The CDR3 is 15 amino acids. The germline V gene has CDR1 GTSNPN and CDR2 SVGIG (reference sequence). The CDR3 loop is CASKGRGVNTGELFF. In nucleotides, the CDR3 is TGTGCCTCGAAAGGGCGCGGGGTTAACACCGGGGAGCTGTTTTTT.

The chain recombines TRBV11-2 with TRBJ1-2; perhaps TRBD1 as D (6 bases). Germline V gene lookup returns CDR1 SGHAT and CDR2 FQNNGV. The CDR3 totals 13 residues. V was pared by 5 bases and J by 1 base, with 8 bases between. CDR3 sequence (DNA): TGTGCCAGCAGCCGGACAGATAACTATGGCTACACCTTC. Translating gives CASSRTDNYGYTF.

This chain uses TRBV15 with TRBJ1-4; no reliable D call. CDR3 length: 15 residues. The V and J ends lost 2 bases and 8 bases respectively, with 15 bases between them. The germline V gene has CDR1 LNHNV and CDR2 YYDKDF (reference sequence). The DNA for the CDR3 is TGTGCCACCAGCAGACTCTACACGGGCGGGGAAAAACTGTTTTTT. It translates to CATSRLYTGGEKLFF.

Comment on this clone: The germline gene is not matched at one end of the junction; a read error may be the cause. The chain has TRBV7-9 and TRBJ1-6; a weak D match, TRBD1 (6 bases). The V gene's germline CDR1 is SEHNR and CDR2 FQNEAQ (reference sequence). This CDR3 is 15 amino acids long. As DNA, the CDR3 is TGTGCCAGCAGTTTAGGCAGGACAGTGAATTCACCCCTCCACTTT. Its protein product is CASSLGRTVNSPLHF.

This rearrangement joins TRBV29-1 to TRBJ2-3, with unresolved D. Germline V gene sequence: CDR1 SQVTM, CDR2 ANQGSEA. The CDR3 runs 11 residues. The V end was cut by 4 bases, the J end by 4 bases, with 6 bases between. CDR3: CSVAVADTQYF. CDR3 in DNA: TGCAGCGTTGCGGTGGCAGATACGCAGTATTTT.

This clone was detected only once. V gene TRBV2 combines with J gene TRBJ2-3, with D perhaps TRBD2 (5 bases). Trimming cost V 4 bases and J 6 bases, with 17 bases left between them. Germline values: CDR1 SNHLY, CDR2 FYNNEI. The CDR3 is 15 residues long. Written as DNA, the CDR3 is TGTGCCAGCAGTGTTTGGAGCCGACGAGGGGATACGCAGTATTTT. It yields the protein CASSVWSRRGDTQYF.

The DNA for the CDR3 is TGTGCCAGCAGCCCATATCCGGGACTAGCGGGAGAAACAGATACGCAGTATTTT. It encodes CASSPYPGLAGETDTQYF. V gene TRBV28 combines with J gene TRBJ2-3, with 14 bases aligning to TRBD2. Germline CDR1 is MDHEN and CDR2 is SYDVKM. V was pared by 6 bases and J by 3 bases, with 11 bases of the junction left unmatched. This CDR3 is built from 18 residues.

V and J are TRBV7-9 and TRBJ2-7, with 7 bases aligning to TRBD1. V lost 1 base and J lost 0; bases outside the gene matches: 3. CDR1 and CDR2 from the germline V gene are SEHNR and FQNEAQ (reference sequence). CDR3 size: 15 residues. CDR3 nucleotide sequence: TGTGCCAGCAGCTTAGGGGGACAGTTCTCCTACGAGCAGTACTTC. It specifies CASSLGGQFSYEQYF.

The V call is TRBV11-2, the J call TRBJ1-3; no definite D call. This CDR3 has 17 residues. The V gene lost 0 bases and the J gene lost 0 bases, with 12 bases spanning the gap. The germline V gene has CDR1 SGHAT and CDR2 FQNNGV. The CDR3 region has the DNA TGTGCCAGCAGCTTAGATCTCCCTGTCTCCTCTGGAAACACCATATATTTT. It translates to CASSLDLPVSSGNTIYF.

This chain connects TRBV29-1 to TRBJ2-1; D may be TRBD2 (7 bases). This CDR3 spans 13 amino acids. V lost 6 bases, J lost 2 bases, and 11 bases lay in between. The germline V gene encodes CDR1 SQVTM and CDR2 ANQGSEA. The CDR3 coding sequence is TGCAGCGTGAGGGGGGGCGCCTACAATGAGCAGTTCTTC. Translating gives CSVRGGAYNEQFF.

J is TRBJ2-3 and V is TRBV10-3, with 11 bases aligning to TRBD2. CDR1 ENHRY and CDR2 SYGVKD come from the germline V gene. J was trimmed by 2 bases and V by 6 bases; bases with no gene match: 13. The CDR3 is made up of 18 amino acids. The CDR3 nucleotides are TGTGCCATCAGAGGAGGGACTAGCGGAAGAAAATCCACAGATACGCAGTATTTT. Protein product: CAIRGGTSGRKSTDTQYF.

The CDR3 spells CASSYSRTDTYEQYF. CDR3 DNA sequence: TGTGCCAGCAGTTACTCGAGGACAGACACCTACGAGCAGTACTTC. This chain joins TRBV6-5 and TRBJ2-7; weak D call: TRBD1 (6 bases). Germline V lookup: CDR1 MNHEY, CDR2 SVGAGI. The V gene lost 0 bases and the J gene lost 2 bases, with 11 bases spanning the gap. CDR3 length: 15 residues.

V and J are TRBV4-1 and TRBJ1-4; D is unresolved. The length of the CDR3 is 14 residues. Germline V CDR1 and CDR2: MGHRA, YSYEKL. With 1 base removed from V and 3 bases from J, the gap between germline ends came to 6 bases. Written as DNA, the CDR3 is TGCGCCAGCAGCCAAGTAGCGTCTAATGAAAAACTGTTTTTT. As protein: CASSQVASNEKLFF.

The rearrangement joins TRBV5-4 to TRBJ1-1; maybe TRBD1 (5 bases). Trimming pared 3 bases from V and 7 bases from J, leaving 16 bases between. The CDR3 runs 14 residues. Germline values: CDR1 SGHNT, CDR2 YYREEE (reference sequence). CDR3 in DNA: TGTGCCAGCAGCTGGGGCCGGGGGGGTGGTGAAGCTTTCTTT. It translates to CASSWGRGGGEAFF.

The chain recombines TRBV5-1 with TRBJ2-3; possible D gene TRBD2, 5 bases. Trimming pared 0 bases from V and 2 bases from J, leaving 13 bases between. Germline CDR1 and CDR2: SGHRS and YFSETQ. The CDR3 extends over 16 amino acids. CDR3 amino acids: CASSLAGGPYTDTQYF. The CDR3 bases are TGCGCCAGCAGCTTGGCCGGAGGACCCTACACAGATACGCAGTATTTT.

The CDR3 DNA sequence: TGTGCCAGCAGCGTAGAACTAGCGGGACCCGGGGAGCTGTTTTTT. Translating it yields CASSVELAGPGELFF. The J gene is TRBJ2-2, the V gene TRBV9; 10 bases fit TRBD2. V lost 0 bases and J lost 6; bases outside the gene matches: 2. The CDR3 sequence is 15 residues long. The germline V gene encodes CDR1 SGDLS and CDR2 YYNGEE.

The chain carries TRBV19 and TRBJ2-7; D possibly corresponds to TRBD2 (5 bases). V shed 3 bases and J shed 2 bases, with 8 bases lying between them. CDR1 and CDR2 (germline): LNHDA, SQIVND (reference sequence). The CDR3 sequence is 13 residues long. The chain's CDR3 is CASSMSGTYEQYF. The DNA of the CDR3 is TGTGCCAGTAGTATGTCGGGGACCTACGAGCAGTACTTC.

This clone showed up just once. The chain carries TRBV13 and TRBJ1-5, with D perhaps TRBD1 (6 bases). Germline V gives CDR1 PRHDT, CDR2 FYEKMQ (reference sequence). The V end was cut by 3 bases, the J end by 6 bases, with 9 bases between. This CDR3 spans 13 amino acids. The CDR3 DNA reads TGTGCCAGCAGCTTGGCAGGGGTTCAGCCCCAGCATTTT. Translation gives CASSLAGVQPQHF.

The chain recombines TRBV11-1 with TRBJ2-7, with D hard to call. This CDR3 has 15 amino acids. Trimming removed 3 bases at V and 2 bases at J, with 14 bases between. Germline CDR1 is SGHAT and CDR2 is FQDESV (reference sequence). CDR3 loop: CASSLALTLTYEQYF. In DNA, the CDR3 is TGTGCCAGCAGCTTGGCCCTCACCCTTACCTACGAGCAGTACTTC.

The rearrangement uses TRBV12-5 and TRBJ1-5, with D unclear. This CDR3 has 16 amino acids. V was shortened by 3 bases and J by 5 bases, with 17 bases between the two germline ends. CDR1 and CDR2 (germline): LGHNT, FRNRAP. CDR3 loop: CASGLKKTADDQPQHF. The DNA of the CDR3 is TGTGCTAGTGGTTTAAAAAAAACAGCGGATGATCAGCCCCAGCATTTT.

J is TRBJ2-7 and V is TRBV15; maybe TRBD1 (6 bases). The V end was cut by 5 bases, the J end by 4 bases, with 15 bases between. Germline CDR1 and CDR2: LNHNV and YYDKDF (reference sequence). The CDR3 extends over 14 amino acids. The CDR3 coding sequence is TGTGCCACCAGCCAGGGGCGCCCCGTTTACGAGCAGTACTTC. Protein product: CATSQGRPVYEQYF.

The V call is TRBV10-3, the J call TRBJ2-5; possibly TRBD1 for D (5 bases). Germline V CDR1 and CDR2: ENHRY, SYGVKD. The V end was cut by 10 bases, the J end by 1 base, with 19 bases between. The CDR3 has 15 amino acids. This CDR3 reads CATLKGARVQETQYF. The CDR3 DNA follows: TGTGCCACCCTCAAAGGGGCGCGAGTCCAAGAGACCCAGTACTTC.

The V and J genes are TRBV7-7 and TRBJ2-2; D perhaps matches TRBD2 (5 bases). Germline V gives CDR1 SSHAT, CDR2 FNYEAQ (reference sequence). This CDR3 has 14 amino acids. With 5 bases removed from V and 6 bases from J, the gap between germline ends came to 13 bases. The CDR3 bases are TGTGCCAGCAGCATAGTCGGGGAGTCCGGGGAGCTGTTTTTT. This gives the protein CASSIVGESGELFF.